These 16 T cell receptor beta chains came from one sample sequenced in a study of OX40 agonist ivuxolimab in advanced cancers. Clones were read by immunoSEQ multiplex PCR, and TCRdb kept only the in-frame ones, dropping some. The sample lists more than 30,000 clones; approximately 78% were seen once. Sequencing used CD4+ or CD8+ T cells sorted from blood, obtained in a trial of the OX40 agonist ivuxolimab. Receptor source: an adult with an advanced solid tumor such as melanoma, head and neck, liver or kidney cancer.

The chain carries TRBV19 and TRBJ2-3; 7 bases fit TRBD2. This CDR3 has 15 amino acids. V lost 4 bases, J lost 2 bases, and 6 bases stayed unmatched. Germline V gene lookup returns CDR1 LNHDA and CDR2 SQIVND (reference sequence). The CDR3 protein is CASSSRRGNTDTQYF. CDR3 sequence (DNA): TGTGCCAGTAGTAGCCGGCGGGGGAACACAGATACGCAGTATTTT.

The V and J genes are TRBV5-6 and TRBJ2-3; TRBD2 is a possible D gene (5 bases). Germline assignment: CDR1 SGHDT and CDR2 YYEEEE. Between the trimmed V and J ends, which lost 6 bases and 1 base, there was a span of 9 bases. The CDR3 is 13 amino acids. This CDR3 reads CASTLLGTDTQYF. For the CDR3, the DNA is TGTGCCAGCACCTTACTAGGCACAGATACGCAGTATTTT.

The V gene is TRBV11-1, the J gene TRBJ2-6, with 13 bases matching TRBD2. The CDR3 extends over 17 amino acids. Unmatched junction bases numbered 4, after V lost 5 bases and J lost 3 bases. CDR1 is SGHAT and CDR2 is FQDESV in the germline V gene (reference sequence). The CDR3 sequence is CASSNGLAGVGANVLTF. CDR3 nucleotides: TGTGCCAGCAGCAACGGACTAGCGGGGGTTGGGGCCAACGTCCTGACTTTC.

The chain recombines TRBV11-2 with TRBJ2-1, with TRBD2 matching over 12 bases. This CDR3 region has 16 residues. Trimming at V came to 1 base and at J to 4 bases, leaving 2 bases not matched to a gene. Per the germline V gene, CDR1 is SGHAT and CDR2 is FQNNGV. The CDR3 bases are TGTGCCAGCAGCTTAGCGGGACTAGCGGGTTACAATGAGCAGTTCTTC. It translates to CASSLAGLAGYNEQFF. Full variable domain (missing parts from reference TRBV11-2 and TRBJ2-1): EAGVAQSPRYKIIEKRQSVAFWCNPISGHATLYWYQQILGQGPKLLIQFQNNGVVDDSQLPKDRFSAERLKGVDSTLKIQPAKLEDSAVYLCASSLAGLAGYNEQFFGPGTRLTVL.

This clone was seen a few times. The chain employs TRBV30 and TRBJ1-2; D remains unclear. V was pared by 0 bases and J by 2 bases, with 13 bases between. Germline V gene lookup returns CDR1 GTSNPN and CDR2 SVGIG (reference sequence). The CDR3 loop spans 15 amino acids. The CDR3 loop is CAWSVGHPGNYGYTF. The CDR3, as DNA: TGTGCCTGGAGTGTTGGGCATCCCGGCAACTATGGCTACACCTTC.

The chain combines TRBV5-1 with TRBJ2-3; 9 bases align to TRBD2. The CDR3 sequence is 17 residues long. V lost 4 bases to trimming and J lost 1 base; unmatched junction nucleotides: 10. Germline V gene sequence: CDR1 SGHRS, CDR2 YFSETQ. The CDR3 reads CASSQTLAGDGTDTQYF. The CDR3 nucleotides are TGCGCCAGCAGCCAGACGTTAGCGGGAGATGGCACAGATACGCAGTATTTT.

This chain joins TRBV5-1 and TRBJ2-2; no definite D call. Between the trimmed V and J ends, which lost 4 bases and 7 bases, there was a span of 17 bases. CDR3 length: 15 amino acids. Germline assignment: CDR1 SGHRS and CDR2 YFSETQ. CDR3 sequence: CASSADLSPNGELFF. CDR3 in DNA: TGCGCCAGCAGCGCCGATCTCTCCCCAAACGGGGAGCTGTTTTTT.

CDR3 loop: CASSPLAGQLAKNIQYF. CDR3 coding DNA: TGCGCCAGCAGCCCATTAGCAGGGCAACTAGCCAAAAACATTCAGTACTTC. The rearrangement joins TRBV4-1 to TRBJ2-4; possible D gene TRBD1, 5 bases. Trimming removed 4 bases from V and 0 bases from J, with 16 bases in between. The CDR3 spans 17 residues. The germline CDR1 and CDR2 sequences are MGHRA and YSYEKL.

There are a few counts of this clone. J is TRBJ2-2 and V is TRBV19; a possible D gene is TRBD1 (6 bases). Deletions cut 4 bases from V and 6 bases from J, with 12 bases between. Germline lookup yields CDR1 LNHDA and CDR2 SQIVND (reference sequence). The CDR3 length is 14 residues. Here the CDR3 reads CASSRSGVAGELFF. CDR3 DNA sequence: TGTGCCAGTAGTAGATCAGGGGTGGCCGGGGAGCTGTTTTTT.

The chain links TRBV7-2 to TRBJ2-3; D tentatively reads TRBD1 or TRBD2 (6 bases each). V gave up 5 bases and J gave up 2 bases, with 14 bases separating them. Germline loops: CDR1 SGHTA, CDR2 FQGNSA. CDR3 length: 15 residues. The CDR3 region has the DNA TGTGCCAGCAGCCAGAACCCGGGGGCCACAGATACGCAGTATTTT. It encodes CASSQNPGATDTQYF.

By sample share, this clone is medium-sized. V gene TRBV6-6 combines with J gene TRBJ1-5; D uncertain. The CDR3 spans 13 residues. The germline V gene encodes CDR1 MNHNY and CDR2 SVGAGI (reference sequence). V lost 6 bases and J lost 4, with 10 bases in between. CDR3 nucleotides: TGTGCCAGCAGACAGTTCCTTAATCAGCCCCAGCATTTT. Translating gives CASRQFLNQPQHF.

The V call is TRBV2, the J call TRBJ1-5; D is unresolved. Trimming stripped 1 base from V and 6 bases from J, with 13 bases between. The germline V gene has CDR1 SNHLY and CDR2 FYNNEI. The CDR3 contains 15 residues. The CDR3 sequence: CASSEGVTDPQPQHF. CDR3 DNA: TGTGCCAGCAGTGAAGGGGTAACGGATCCTCAGCCCCAGCATTTT.

The V call is TRBV18, the J call TRBJ2-1; maybe TRBD2 (5 bases). Germline V lookup: CDR1 KGHSH, CDR2 LQKENI. The CDR3 runs to 13 residues. Trimming removed 8 bases from V and 5 bases from J, with 13 bases in between. CDR3 sequence (DNA): TGTGCCAGCCGCCCGGGATCGAACAATGAGCAGTTCTTC. Encoded protein: CASRPGSNNEQFF. Together with reference TRBV18 and TRBJ2-1, the CDR3 gives the full variable domain: NAGVMQNPRHLVRRRGQEARLRCSPMKGHSHVYWYRQLPEEGLKFMVYLQKENIIDESGMPKERFSAEFPKEGPSILRIQQVVRGDSAAYFCASRPGSNNEQFFGPGTRLTVL.

This clone has a single count. V usage is TRBV5-1 and J usage is TRBJ1-6; the D is unclear. The CDR3 spans 15 residues. Germline values: CDR1 SGHRS, CDR2 YFSETQ. V was clipped by 0 bases and J by 11 bases, with 15 bases between them. The CDR3 protein is CASSLGGVSLAPLHF. In DNA form, the CDR3 reads TGCGCCAGCAGCTTGGGCGGAGTCTCCTTGGCACCCCTCCACTTT.

The chain uses TRBV6-5 and TRBJ1-6; D not resolved. The germline V gene has CDR1 MNHEY and CDR2 SVGAGI. The length of the CDR3 is 13 residues. V was pared by 5 bases and J by 9 bases, with 11 bases between. The CDR3 coding sequence is TGTGCCAGCAGTACGGGAAACGCTTCACCCCTCCACTTT. It translates to CASSTGNASPLHF.

This chain connects TRBV6-6 to TRBJ1-2; no clear D gene. The CDR3 sequence is 14 residues long. CDR1 MNHNY and CDR2 SVGAGI come from the germline V gene (reference sequence). The germline V and J ends were trimmed by 0 bases and 4 bases, with 9 bases remaining between them. DNA of the CDR3: TGTGCCAGCAGTTACTCCGGAGGACCCTATGGCTACACCTTC. Its translation: CASSYSGGPYGYTF.